This T cell receptor (beta chain) was observed in a study of T cell changes during pregnancy in multiple sclerosis. Generated by immunoSEQ multiplex PCR, the TCRdb table keeps only in-frame clones and is missing some. This table has about 93,000 clones, around 93% appearing once. The sequence was obtained from a female donor with multiple sclerosis, enrolled in a pregnancy study. The sequences come from peripheral blood, collected before pregnancy.

CDR3 loop: CASSPLGRVSNYGYTF. Here the CDR3 DNA reads TGTGCCAGCAGTCCCTTAGGCAGGGTATCTAACTATGGCTACACCTTC. This sequence joins TRBV28 and TRBJ1-2; perhaps TRBD1 as D (5 bases). The V end lost 5 bases, the J end lost 0 bases, and 16 bases lay between the germline ends. Germline assignment: CDR1 MDHEN and CDR2 SYDVKM. The CDR3 extends over 16 amino acids.